This T cell receptor beta chain was captured by sequencing in a study of T cell responses to AZD1222 COVID-19 vaccine. The assay was immunoSEQ multiplex PCR, and TCRdb's table has in-frame clones only and misses some. The sample gives about 190,000 clones, 90% to 95% of which show up once; roughly 4% is in the top ten. Study-level results: Females made up more of the donors, who were largely white British, and clonal diversity may have come out too low. Baseline seropositivity characterized only six or seven AZD1222 recipients.

The CDR3 contains 16 residues. V lost 4 bases, J lost 2 bases, and 13 bases lay in between. CDR1 and CDR2 (germline): SGDLS, YYNGEE. With regard to this clone: The target antigen is unknown.

The chain joins TRBV9 to TRBJ2-6, with D uncertain. The material sequenced was peripheral blood, taken 28 days after the second dose of the MenACWY control vaccine. The source of this sequence is an adult who received the MenACWY meningococcal vaccine as a control. CDR3 protein: CASSRLDLPGANVLTF. In DNA form, the CDR3 reads TGTGCCAGCAGCCGACTGGACCTACCTGGGGCCAACGTCCTGACTTTC.